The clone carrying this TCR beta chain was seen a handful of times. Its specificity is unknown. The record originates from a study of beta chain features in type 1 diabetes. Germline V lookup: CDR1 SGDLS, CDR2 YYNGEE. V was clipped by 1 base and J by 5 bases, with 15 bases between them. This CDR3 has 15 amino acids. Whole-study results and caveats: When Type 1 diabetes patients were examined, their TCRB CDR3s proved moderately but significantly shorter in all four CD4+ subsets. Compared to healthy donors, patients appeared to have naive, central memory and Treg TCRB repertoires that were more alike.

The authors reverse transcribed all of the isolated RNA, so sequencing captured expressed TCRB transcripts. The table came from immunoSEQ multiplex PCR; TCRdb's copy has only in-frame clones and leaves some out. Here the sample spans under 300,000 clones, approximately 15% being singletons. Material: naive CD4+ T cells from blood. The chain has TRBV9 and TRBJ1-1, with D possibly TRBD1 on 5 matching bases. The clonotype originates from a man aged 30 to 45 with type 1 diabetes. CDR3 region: CASSVRGAWGTEAFF. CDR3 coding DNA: TGTGCCAGCAGCGTAAGGGGTGCCTGGGGAACTGAAGCTTTCTTT.